This note documents a single T cell receptor beta chain sequence. The PCR contained 60 Vbeta and 13 Jbeta primers. This table comes from immunoSEQ multiplex PCR, and its TCRdb copy is limited to in-frame clones, with some not included. The table lists some 190,000 clones, 75% to 90% of them singletons. The source of the sample is a study of cytomegalovirus exposure and HLA in healthy donors. Unmatched junction bases numbered 6, after V lost 3 bases and J lost 2 bases. Germline V gene lookup returns CDR1 MNHEY and CDR2 SMNVEV (reference sequence). This CDR3 comprises 15 residues. The origin of this receptor is a woman in her 30s in good health and CMV-seronegative. The specimen sequenced was PBMCs. The chain combines TRBV27 with TRBJ2-5; 7 bases are a match to TRBD2. The CDR3 DNA reads as TGTGCCAGCAGTTTGTCACTAGCGCTGCAAGAGACCCAGTACTTC. Amino acid sequence: CASSLSLALQETQYF.